This T cell receptor (beta chain) was sequenced for a study of cytomegalovirus exposure and HLA in healthy donors. Study background: The Caucasian-associated ancestry cluster contained 75% to 85% of the approximately 420 genotyped donors.

Both 60 Vbeta primers and 13 Jbeta primers went into the PCR. Measured with immunoSEQ multiplex PCR; TCRdb has only the in-frame clones, and not every one. The sample spans 200,000 or so clones; the ten largest clones claim roughly 0.7%. Comments on this clone: Its cognate antigen is unknown.

General study findings and limits: Among the CMV-associated chains, a few were confirmed in vitro as specific for CMV antigens.

CDR1 is SGHVS and CDR2 is FNYEAQ in the germline V gene. The ends were cut back, 5 bases at V and 6 bases at J, with 16 bases in the middle. The length of the CDR3 is 15 residues. The sample was PBMCs. This TCR was recovered from a boy under 18 in good health and CMV-seronegative. The V and J genes are TRBV7-6 and TRBJ2-2; D might be TRBD1 (6 bases). The CDR3 loop is CASSRTGYLAGELFF. The CDR3, as DNA: TGTGCCAGCAGCCGTACAGGGTATCTGGCCGGGGAGCTGTTTTTT.